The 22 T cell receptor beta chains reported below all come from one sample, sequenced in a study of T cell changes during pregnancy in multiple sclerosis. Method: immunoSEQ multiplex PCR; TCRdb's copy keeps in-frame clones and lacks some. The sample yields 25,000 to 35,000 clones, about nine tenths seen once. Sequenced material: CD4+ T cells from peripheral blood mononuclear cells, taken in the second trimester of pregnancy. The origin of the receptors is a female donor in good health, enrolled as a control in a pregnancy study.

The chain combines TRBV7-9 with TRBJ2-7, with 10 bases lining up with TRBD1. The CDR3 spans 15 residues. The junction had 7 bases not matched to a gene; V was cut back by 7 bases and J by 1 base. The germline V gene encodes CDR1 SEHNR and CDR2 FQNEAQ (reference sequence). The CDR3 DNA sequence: TGTGCCAGCATGACCGGGACAGGGGCTTCCTACGAGCAGTACTTC. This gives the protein CASMTGTGASYEQYF. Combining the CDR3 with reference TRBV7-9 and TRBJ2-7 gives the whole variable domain DTGVSQNPRHKITKRGQNVTFRCDPISEHNRLYWYRQTLGQGPEFLTYFQNEAQLEKSRLLSDRFSAERPKGSFSTLEIQRTEQGDSAMYLCASMTGTGASYEQYFGPGTRLTVT.

CDR3 nucleotide sequence: TGTGCCAGTAGTGCATCCGGACTAGCGGATAGCACAGATACGCAGTATTTT. Translation gives CASSASGLADSTDTQYF. The chain is built from TRBV19 and TRBJ2-3; 10 bases agree with TRBD2. CDR1 and CDR2 (germline): LNHDA, SQIVND (reference sequence). This CDR3 has 17 amino acids. With 5 bases clipped from V and 0 bases from J, the junction kept 8 bases outside the gene matches.

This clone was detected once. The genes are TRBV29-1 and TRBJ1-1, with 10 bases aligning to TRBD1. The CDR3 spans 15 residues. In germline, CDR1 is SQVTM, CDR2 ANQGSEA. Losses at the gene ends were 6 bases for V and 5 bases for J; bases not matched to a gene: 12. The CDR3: CSVSGATGGGTEAFF. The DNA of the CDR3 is TGCAGCGTCTCAGGAGCGACAGGGGGCGGAACTGAAGCTTTCTTT.

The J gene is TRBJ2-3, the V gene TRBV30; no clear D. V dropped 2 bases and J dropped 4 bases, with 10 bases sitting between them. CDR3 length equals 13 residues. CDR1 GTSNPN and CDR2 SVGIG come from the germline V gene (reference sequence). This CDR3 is CAWSPGLADTQYF. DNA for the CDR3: TGTGCCTGGAGTCCTGGGCTCGCAGATACGCAGTATTTT. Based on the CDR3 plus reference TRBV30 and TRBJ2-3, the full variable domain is SQTIHQWPATLVQPVGSPLSLECTVEGTSNPNLYWYRQAAGRGLQLLFYSVGIGQISSEVPQNLSASRPQDRQFILSSKKLLLSDSGFYLCAWSPGLADTQYFGPGTRLTVL.

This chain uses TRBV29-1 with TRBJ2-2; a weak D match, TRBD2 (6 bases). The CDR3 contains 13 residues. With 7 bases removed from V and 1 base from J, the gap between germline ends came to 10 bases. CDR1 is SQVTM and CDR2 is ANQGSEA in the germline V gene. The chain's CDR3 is CSAGLQNTGELFF. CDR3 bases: TGCAGCGCCGGACTACAGAACACCGGGGAGCTGTTTTTT.

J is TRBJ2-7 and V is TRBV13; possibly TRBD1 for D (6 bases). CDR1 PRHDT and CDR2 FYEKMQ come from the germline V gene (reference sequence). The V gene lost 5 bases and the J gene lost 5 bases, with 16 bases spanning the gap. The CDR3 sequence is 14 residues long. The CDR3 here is CASSRRTVKDEQYF. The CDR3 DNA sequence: TGTGCCAGCAGCCGCCGGACAGTTAAAGACGAGCAGTACTTC.

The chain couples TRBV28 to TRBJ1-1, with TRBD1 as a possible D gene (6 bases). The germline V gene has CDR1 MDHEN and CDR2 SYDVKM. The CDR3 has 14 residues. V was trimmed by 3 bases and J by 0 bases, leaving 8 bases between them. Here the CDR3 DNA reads TGTGCCAGCAGTTTCCGACAGGTGAACACTGAAGCTTTCTTT. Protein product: CASSFRQVNTEAFF.

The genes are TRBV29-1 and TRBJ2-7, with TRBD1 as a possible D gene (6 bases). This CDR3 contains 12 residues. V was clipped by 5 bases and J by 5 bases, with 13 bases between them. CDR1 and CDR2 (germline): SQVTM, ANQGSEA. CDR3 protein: CSVWQGSNEQYF. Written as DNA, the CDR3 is TGCAGCGTTTGGCAGGGGTCCAACGAGCAGTACTTC.

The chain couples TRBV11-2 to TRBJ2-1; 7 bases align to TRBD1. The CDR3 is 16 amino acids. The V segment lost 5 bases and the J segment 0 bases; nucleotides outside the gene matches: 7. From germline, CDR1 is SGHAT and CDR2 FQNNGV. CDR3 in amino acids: CASSPGQSLSYNEQFF. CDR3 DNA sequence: TGTGCCAGCAGCCCGGGACAGAGCCTCTCCTACAATGAGCAGTTCTTC.

DNA of the CDR3: TGCGCCAGCAGTGAGTCGGTCGCGGGACTCATCCCTAACAATGAGCAGTTCTTC. Protein product: CASSESVAGLIPNNEQFF. The chain has TRBV10-2 and TRBJ2-1; a possible D gene is TRBD2 (6 bases). This CDR3 has 18 residues. Trimming took off 0 bases at V and 5 bases at J, with 20 bases between the two ends. CDR1 is WSHSY, CDR2 SAAADI, per germline.

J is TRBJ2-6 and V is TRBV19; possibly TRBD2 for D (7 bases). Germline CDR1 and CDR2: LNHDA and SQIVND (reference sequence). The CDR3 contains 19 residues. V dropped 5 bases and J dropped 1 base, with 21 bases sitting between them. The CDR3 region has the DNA TGTGCCAGTAGTCCCGGTAGGGGGGGATCACCTTCTGGGGCCAACGTCCTGACTTTC. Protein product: CASSPGRGGSPSGANVLTF.

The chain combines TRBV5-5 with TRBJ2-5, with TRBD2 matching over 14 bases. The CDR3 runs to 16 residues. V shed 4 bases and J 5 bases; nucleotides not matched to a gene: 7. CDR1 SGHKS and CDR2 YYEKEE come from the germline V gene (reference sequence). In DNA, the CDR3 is TGTGCCAGCAGCGGACGGAGACTAGCGGGGGGGGAGACCCAGTACTTC. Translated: CASSGRRLAGGETQYF.

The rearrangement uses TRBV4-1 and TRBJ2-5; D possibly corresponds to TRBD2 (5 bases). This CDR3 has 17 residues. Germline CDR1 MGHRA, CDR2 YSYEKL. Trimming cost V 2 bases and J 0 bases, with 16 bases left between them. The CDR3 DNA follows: TGCGCCAGCAGCCAATTAGGACGTGGGCGGGACCAAGAGACCCAGTACTTC. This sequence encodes CASSQLGRGRDQETQYF.

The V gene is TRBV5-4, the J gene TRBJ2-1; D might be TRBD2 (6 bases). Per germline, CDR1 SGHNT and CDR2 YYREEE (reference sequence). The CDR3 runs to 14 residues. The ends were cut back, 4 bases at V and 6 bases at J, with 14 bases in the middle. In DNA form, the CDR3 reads TGTGCCAGCAGCCTACCTACTAGCTCCAATGAGCAGTTCTTC. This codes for CASSLPTSSNEQFF.

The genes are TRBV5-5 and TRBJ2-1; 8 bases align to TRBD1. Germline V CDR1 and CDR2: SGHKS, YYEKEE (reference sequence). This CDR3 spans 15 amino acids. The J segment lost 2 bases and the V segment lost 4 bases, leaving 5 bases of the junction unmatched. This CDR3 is CASSPGQGTYNEQFF. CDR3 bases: TGTGCCAGCAGCCCTGGACAGGGCACCTACAATGAGCAGTTCTTC.

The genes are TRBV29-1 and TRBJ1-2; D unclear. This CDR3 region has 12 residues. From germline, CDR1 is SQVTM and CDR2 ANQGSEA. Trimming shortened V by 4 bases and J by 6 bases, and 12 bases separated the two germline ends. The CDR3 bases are TGCAGCGTTGGGGCAATGGCCCATGGCTACACCTTC. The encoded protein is CSVGAMAHGYTF.

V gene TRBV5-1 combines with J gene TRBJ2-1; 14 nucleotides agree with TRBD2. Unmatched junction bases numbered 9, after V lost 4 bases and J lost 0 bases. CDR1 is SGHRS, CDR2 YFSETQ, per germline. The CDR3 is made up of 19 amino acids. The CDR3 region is CASSQPGLAGVSSYNEQFF. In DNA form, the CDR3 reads TGCGCCAGCAGCCAACCGGGACTAGCGGGGGTGAGCTCCTACAATGAGCAGTTCTTC.

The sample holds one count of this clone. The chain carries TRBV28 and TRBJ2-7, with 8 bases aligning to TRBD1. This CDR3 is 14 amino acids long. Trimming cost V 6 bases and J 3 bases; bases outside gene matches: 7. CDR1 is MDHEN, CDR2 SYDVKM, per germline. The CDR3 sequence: CASSVGQALYEQYF. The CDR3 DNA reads TGTGCCAGCAGCGTGGGACAGGCACTCTACGAGCAGTACTTC.

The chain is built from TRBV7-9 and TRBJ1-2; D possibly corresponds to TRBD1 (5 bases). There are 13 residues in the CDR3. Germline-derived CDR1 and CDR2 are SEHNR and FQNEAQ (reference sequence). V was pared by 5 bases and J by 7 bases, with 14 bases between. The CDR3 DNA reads TGTGCCAGCAGCCGAACGGGGGTCGGTGGCTACACCTTC. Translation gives CASSRTGVGGYTF.

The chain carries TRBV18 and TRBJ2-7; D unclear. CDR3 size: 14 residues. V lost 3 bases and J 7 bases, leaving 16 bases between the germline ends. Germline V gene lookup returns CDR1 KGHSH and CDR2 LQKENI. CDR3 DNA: TGTGCCAGCTCACCTGGTCACGTAACGCGGGAGCAGTACTTC. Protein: CASSPGHVTREQYF.

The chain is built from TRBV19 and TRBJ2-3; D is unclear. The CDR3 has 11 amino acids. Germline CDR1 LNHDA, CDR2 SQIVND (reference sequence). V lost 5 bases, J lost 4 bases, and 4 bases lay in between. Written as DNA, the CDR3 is TGTGCCAGTAGTCGGGCAGATACGCAGTATTTT. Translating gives CASSRADTQYF.

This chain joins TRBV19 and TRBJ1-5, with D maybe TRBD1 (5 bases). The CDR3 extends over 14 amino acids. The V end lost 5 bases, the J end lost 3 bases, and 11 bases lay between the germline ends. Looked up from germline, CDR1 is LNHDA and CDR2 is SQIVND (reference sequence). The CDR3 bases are TGTGCCAGTAGTTTCAGGGAGGTCAATCAGCCCCAGCATTTT. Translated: CASSFREVNQPQHF.